This T cell receptor beta chain was obtained from a study of T cell clones after liver transplantation. Study in general: Post-transplant blood was tracked for graft-donor-reactive T cell clones identified in a pre-transplant mixed lymphocyte reaction. Patients counted as tolerant after at least one year off all immunosuppression, enzymes not exceeding twice normal.

The table lists this clone with a few counts. Profiled with immunoSEQ multiplex PCR; TCRdb holds only in-frame clones, not every one. In the table there are roughly 55,000 clones, around 84% of which are singletons. CDR3 size: 15 residues. Per germline, CDR1 MGHDK and CDR2 SYGVNS. V gave up 3 bases and J gave up 1 base, with 9 bases separating them. The receptor comes from a human donor who received a liver transplant. Material: CD4+ T cells from blood, obtained before liver transplant. The chain uses TRBV25-1 and TRBJ2-2; tentative D call: TRBD1 (6 bases). CDR3 sequence reads: CASSEWGLNTGELFF. CDR3 DNA: TGTGCCAGCAGTGAGTGGGGGCTGAACACCGGGGAGCTGTTTTTT.